The clone carrying this TCR beta chain was recorded a few times. Its antigen is not known. This sample was included in a study of vaccination and CD4 T cells after COVID-19. Treatment given: roughly 10-day PBMC culture with coronavirus spike peptide pools or control peptides (ViraFEST assay). Study-wide points: Convalescent patients displayed spike mono-reactivity in 304 of 307 vaccine-specific clones.

Trimming cost V 4 bases and J 6 bases, with 7 bases left between them. CDR3 size: 12 residues. Germline V lookup: CDR1 MNHEY, CDR2 SVGEGT. Once obtained from cultured CD4+ T cells, the DNA was sequenced using the Oncomine TCR Beta short-read assay. In TCRdb, the PCR reads were re-called with MiXCR into one record per CDR3 protein. The sample consists of just under 20,000 distinct CDR3 sequences, about 44% of them appearing once. The receptor comes from a human donor who had recovered from COVID-19. The rearrangement links TRBV6-2 or TRBV6-3 to TRBJ2-1; D uncertain. The starting material was CD4+ T cells from blood, cultured in vitro, obtained after SARS-CoV-2 vaccination. CDR3 loop: CASSLNSNEQFF. The CDR3 region has the DNA TGTGCCAGCAGTTTGAACTCCAATGAGCAGTTCTTC.